This record looks at one T cell receptor (beta chain) sequence and its context. The sample comes from a study of blood T cell repertoires in COVID-19. CDR1 and CDR2 from the germline V gene are SGDLS and YYNGEE. The CDR3 extends over 17 amino acids. V was pared by 4 bases and J by 0 bases, with 16 bases between. The protocol was immunoSEQ multiplex PCR, while the TCRdb copy is restricted to in-frame clones and leaves out a portion. The sample consists of some 500,000 clones, over 75% of them appearing once. The clonotype originates from a woman in her forties who had recovered from COVID-19. The J gene is TRBJ2-2, the V gene TRBV9; D might be TRBD2 (6 bases). Sequenced: PBMCs or T cells enriched from blood (not recorded which). The CDR3 DNA reads as TGTGCCAGCAGCTCCCCCCGGCGCGGGGCGAACACCGGGGAGCTGTTTTTT. The encoded protein is CASSSPRRGANTGELFF. Filled out from reference TRBV9 and TRBJ2-2, the complete variable domain reads DSGVTQTPKHLITATGQRVTLRCSPRSGDLSVYWYQQSLDQGLQFLIQYYNGEERAKGNILERFSAQQFPDLHSELNLSSLELGDSALYFCASSSPRRGANTGELFFGEGSRLTVL.